This T cell receptor beta chain was identified in a study of blood T cells in healthy people across ages. This CDR3 has 16 residues. Per germline, CDR1 SEHNR and CDR2 FQNEAQ (reference sequence). The germline V and J ends were trimmed by 3 bases and 8 bases, with 19 bases remaining between them. Primers used in a second PCR of roughly 6 to 11 cycles were a sample-barcoded 5' primer and a J-beta primer mix. TCRdb fed the 5' RACE reads into MiXCR, producing one record per CDR3 protein. The table lists approximately 810,000 distinct CDR3 sequences, around 30% of them singletons. Material for sequencing was blood. The sequence was obtained from a woman older than 75 in good health. This rearrangement joins TRBV7-9 to TRBJ1-4; D is uncertain. The DNA of the CDR3 is TGTGCCAGCAGCTTCCAATCGGCCTTAAGCAAGGAAAAACTGTTTTTT. Translating gives CASSFQSALSKEKLFF.